This TCR beta chain was found in a study of blood T cell repertoires in COVID-19. The overall study: Collection of acute and convalescent COVID-19 samples took place in the United States, Italy and Spain. T cells, B-cell-depleted T cells, or PBMCs provided the cDNA or gDNA that served as material.

This CDR3 has 16 residues. Unmatched junction bases numbered 9, after V lost 5 bases and J lost 8 bases. Germline loops: CDR1 SGHDN, CDR2 FVKESK. As handled by the study authors: Reference gene primer amplification yielded estimated nucleated cell counts. Sequencing was performed with immunoSEQ multiplex PCR; in TCRdb, only in-frame clones are kept and a portion is missing. V and J calls plus clone size are reproduced from that table; the DNA served to infer D and trimming. The table lists under 30,000 clones, roughly 91% of them singletons, with approximately 7.5% in the top ten. The sample was peripheral blood. The chain recombines TRBV14 with TRBJ2-2, with TRBD2 matching over 12 bases. The receptor comes from a man between 50 and 59 years old with active COVID-19. CDR3 in DNA: TGTGCCAGCAGCGTTGGACTAGCGGGACCGTGGGGGGAGCTGTTTTTT. This codes for CASSVGLAGPWGELFF.